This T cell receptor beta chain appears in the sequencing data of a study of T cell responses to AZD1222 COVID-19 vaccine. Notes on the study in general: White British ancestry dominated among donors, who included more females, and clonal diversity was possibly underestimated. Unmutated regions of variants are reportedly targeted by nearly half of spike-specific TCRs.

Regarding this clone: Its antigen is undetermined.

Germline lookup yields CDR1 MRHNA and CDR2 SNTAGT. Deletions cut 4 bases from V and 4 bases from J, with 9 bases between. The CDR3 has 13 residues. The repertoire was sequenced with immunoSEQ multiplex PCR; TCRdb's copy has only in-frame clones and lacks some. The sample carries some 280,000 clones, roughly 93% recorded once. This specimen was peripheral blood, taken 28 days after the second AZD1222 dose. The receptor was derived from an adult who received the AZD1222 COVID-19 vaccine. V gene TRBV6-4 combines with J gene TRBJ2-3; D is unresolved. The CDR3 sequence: CASSAEPSDTQYF. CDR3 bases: TGTGCCAGCAGTGCAGAACCGTCAGATACGCAGTATTTT.